These 3 T cell receptor beta chains were all obtained from the same sample, sequenced in a study of T cell repertoires in cytomegalovirus infection. Which antigens these TCRs recognize remains unknown. TCRdb reprocessed the reads via MiXCR and lists one record per CDR3 protein. The sample records approximately 100,000 distinct CDR3 sequences, roughly 41% being singletons. Sequences were derived from CD8+ T cells from cultured PBMCs, sampled from culture after CMV antigen stimulation. These receptors all stem from a human donor in good health (CMV status not recorded). Some clones in this sample may be carry-over from other donors' samples.

V gene TRBV6-5 combines with J gene TRBJ2-7; D ambiguous. This CDR3 has 13 amino acids. Trimming took 0 bases from V and 3 from J, leaving 6 bases between them. The germline CDR1 and CDR2 sequences are MNHEY and SVGAGI. The CDR3 here is CASSYSRLYEQYF. CDR3 nucleotide sequence: TGTGCCAGCAGTTACTCTCGGCTCTACGAGCAGTACTTC.

This sequence joins TRBV7-2 and TRBJ2-5; 12 nucleotides agree with TRBD2. The CDR3 runs 15 residues. Trimming at V came to 6 bases and at J to 5 bases, leaving 7 bases not matched to a gene. CDR1 is SGHTA and CDR2 is FQGNSA in the germline V gene. CDR3 sequence: CASSPSGGAVETQYF. Written as DNA, the CDR3 is TGTGCCAGCAGTCCTAGCGGGGGGGCGGTGGAGACCCAGTACTTC.

This clonotype was counted many times. V is TRBV9 and J is TRBJ1-2, with TRBD1 identical over 7 bases. The junction had 5 bases not matched to a gene; V was cut back by 0 bases and J by 3 bases. There are 15 residues in the CDR3. Germline assignment: CDR1 SGDLS and CDR2 YYNGEE. The CDR3 region is CASSVAGGQDYGYTF. CDR3 nucleotide sequence: TGTGCCAGCAGCGTAGCAGGGGGGCAGGACTATGGCTACACCTTC.